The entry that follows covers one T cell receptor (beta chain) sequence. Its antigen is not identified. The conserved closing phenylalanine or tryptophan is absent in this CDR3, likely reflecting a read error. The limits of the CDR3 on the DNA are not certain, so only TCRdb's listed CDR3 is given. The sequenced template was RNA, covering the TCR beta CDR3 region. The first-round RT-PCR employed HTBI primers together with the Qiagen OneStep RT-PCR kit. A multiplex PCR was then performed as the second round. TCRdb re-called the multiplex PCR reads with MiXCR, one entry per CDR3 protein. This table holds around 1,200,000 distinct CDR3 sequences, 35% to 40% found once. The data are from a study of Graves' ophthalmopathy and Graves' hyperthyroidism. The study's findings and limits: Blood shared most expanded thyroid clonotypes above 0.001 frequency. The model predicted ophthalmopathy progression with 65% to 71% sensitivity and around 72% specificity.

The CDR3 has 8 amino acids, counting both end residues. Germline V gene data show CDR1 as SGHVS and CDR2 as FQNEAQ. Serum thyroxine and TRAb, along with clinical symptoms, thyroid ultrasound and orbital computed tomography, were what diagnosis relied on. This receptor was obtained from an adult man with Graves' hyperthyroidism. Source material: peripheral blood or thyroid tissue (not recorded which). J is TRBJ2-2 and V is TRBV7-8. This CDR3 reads CASSQVLQ.